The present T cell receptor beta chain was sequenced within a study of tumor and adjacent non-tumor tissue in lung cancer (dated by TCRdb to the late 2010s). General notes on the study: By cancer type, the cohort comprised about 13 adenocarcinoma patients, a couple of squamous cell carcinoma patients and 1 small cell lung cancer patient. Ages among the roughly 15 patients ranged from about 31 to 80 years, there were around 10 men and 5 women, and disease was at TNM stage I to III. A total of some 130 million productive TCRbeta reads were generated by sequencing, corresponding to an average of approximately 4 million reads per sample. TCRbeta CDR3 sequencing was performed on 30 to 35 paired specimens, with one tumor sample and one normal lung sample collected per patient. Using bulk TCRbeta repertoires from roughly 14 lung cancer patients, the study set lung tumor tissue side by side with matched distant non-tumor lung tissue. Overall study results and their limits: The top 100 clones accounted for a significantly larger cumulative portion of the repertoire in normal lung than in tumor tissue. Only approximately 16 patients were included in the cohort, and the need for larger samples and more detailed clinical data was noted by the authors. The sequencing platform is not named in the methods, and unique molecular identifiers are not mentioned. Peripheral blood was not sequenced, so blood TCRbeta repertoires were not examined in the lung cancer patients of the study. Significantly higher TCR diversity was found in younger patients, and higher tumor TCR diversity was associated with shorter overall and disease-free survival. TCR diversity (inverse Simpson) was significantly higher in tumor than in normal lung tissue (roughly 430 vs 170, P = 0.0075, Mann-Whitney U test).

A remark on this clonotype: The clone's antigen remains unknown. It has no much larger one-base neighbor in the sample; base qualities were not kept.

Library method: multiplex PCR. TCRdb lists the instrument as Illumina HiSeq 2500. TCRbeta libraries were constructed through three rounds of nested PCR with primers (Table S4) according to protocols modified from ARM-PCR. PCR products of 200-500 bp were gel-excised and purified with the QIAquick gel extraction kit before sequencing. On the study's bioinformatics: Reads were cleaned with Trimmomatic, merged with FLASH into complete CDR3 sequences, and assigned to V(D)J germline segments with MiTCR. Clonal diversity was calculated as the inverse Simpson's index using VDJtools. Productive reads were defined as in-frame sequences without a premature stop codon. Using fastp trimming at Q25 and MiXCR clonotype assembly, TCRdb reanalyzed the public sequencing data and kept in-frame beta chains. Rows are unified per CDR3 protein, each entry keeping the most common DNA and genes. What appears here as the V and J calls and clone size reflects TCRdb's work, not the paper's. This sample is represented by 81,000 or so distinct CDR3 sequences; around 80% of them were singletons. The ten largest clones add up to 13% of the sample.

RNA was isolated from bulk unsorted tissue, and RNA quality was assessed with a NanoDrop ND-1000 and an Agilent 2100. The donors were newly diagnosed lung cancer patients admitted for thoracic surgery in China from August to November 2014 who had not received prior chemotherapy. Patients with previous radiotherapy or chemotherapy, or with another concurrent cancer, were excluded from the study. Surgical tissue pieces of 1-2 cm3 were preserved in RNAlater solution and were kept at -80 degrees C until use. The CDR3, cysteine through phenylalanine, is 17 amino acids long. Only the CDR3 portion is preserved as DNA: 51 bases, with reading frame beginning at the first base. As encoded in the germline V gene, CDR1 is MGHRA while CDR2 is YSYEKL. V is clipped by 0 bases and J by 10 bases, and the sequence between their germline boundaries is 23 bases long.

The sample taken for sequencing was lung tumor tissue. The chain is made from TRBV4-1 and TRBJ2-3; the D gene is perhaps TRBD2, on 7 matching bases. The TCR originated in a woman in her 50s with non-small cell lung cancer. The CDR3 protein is CASSQEGGGSGLGPQYF. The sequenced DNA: TGCGCCAGCAGCCAAGAAGGGGGGGGGTCAGGGCTTGGCCCGCAGTATTTT.